These T cell receptor beta chains were read from a single sample in a study of persistence of HIV-infected CD4 T cells. These receptors lack a known antigen. TCRdb keeps only in-frame clones here, not all; method: immunoSEQ multiplex PCR. Altogether roughly 43,000 clones are present, 91% being singletons, with the ten largest covering 1.5% to 2%. The sample was CD4+ T cells sorted from PBMCs after approximately 18-hour stimulation, taken from a patient who received antiretroviral therapy. The receptors were sampled from an adult man with HIV who was CMV-seropositive. CDR3s include the opening cysteine and the closing phenylalanine or tryptophan. D genes are given only for firm matches. Some rows mark clone size as missing; the rest say once, few, many or name a class of expanded clone.

J,size,V,D,DNA,CDR3
TRBJ1-2,-,TRBV18,TRBD1,TGTGCCAGCTCACCCATTTACTCGGACAGGGCGGGAGGCTACACCTTC,CASSPIYSDRAGGYTF
TRBJ2-2,-,TRBV7-3,TRBD1,TGTGCCAGCAGCTGGACCGGGACAGCGAACACCGGGGAGCTGTTTTTT,CASSWTGTANTGELFF
TRBJ1-5,-,TRBV6-1,-,TGTGCCAGCAGTGAAATGTGGGACACTTTTAACAATCAGCCCCAGCATTTT,CASSEMWDTFNNQPQHF
TRBJ2-7,-,TRBV12-3/TRBV12-4,-,TGTGCCAGCAGTTTCAGGGGAGGCGAGCAGTACTTC,CASSFRGGEQYF
TRBJ2-2,-,TRBV6-1,TRBD1,TGTGCCAGCAGTGTCGAGGGACAGGCGAACACCGGGGAGCTGTTTTTT,CASSVEGQANTGELFF
TRBJ2-7,-,TRBV6-5,TRBD1,TGTGCCACCAAAGCGGGACAGGGGACCTACGAGCAGTACTTC,CATKAGQGTYEQYF
TRBJ1-2,-,TRBV7-6,TRBD1,TGTGCCAGCAGCTCCCCGGGACAGAGTAACTATGGCTACACCTTC,CASSSPGQSNYGYTF
TRBJ2-5,-,TRBV3-1/TRBV3-2,TRBD2,TGTGCCAGCAGCCAAAACGGACTAGCGGAAGAGACCCAGTACTTC,CASSQNGLAEETQYF
TRBJ2-1,-,TRBV2,-,TGTGCCAGCAGTTCACGGCAGGGGGGCCTGTTCTTC,CASSSRQGGLFF
TRBJ1-5,-,TRBV5-5,-,TGTGCCAGCAGCTTGGATTGGGGGGACCAGCCCCAGCATTTT,CASSLDWGDQPQHF
TRBJ2-6,-,TRBV28,TRBD1,TGTGCCAGCAGTTCCTCGACAGGGTTCGGGGCCAACGTCCTGACTTTC,CASSSSTGFGANVLTF
TRBJ1-1,-,TRBV5-1,-,TGCGCCAGCAGCTTGGAGAAGGGAAGAACTGAAGCTTTCTTT,CASSLEKGRTEAFF
TRBJ2-3,-,TRBV5-1,TRBD2,TGCGCCAGCGGATCGTTAGCGGGGGTGACAGATACGCAGTATTTT,CASGSLAGVTDTQYF
TRBJ2-7,-,TRBV19,TRBD1,TGTGCCAGTAGAAGGGACAGAGCATCCTACGAGCAGTACTTC,CASRRDRASYEQYF
TRBJ2-4,few,TRBV18,-,TGTGCCAGCTCACCACCTGAGGGTATAGCCAAAAACATTCAGTACTTC,CASSPPEGIAKNIQYF
TRBJ1-5,-,TRBV6-4,-,TGTGCCAGCAGTGACTCACGGACTCTAGGGACTCTCCAGCATTTT,CASSDSRTLGTLQHF
TRBJ2-5,-,TRBV18,-,TGTGCCAGCTCACGTTCCGGTCGGGCCGTCTCGGGTGAAGAGACCCAGTACTTC,CASSRSGRAVSGEETQYF
TRBJ2-3,-,TRBV29-1,TRBD2,TGCAGCGTTGAGATAGCGGGGGGCACAGATACGCAGTATTTT,CSVEIAGGTDTQYF
TRBJ1-4,-,TRBV19,TRBD1,TGTGCCAGTAGTATTCGGGCAGGGGGTGAAAAACTGTTTTTT,CASSIRAGGEKLFF
TRBJ2-3,-,TRBV3-1/TRBV3-2,-,TGTGCCAGCAGCCAGGGACTGGGGAGGCTAGTGGGTATTAGAGATACGCAGTATTTT,CASSQGLGRLVGIRDTQYF
TRBJ1-1,-,TRBV27,-,TGTGCCAGCGGAAGGACAGCGAGCCGGATCATGAACACTGAAGCTTTCTTT,CASGRTASRIMNTEAFF
TRBJ2-3,-,TRBV5-4,-,TGTGCCAGCAGCTTAATTTCGACCTCCACAGATACGCAGTATTTT,CASSLISTSTDTQYF
TRBJ1-5,-,TRBV6-5,-,TGTGCCAGCAGTTCGGGACCCCGAGATCAGCCCCAGCATTTT,CASSSGPRDQPQHF
TRBJ2-7,-,TRBV3-1/TRBV3-2,TRBD1,TGTGCCAGCAGCCAAGGGGGACAGGGGGGCGAGCAGTACTTC,CASSQGGQGGEQYF
TRBJ2-4,-,TRBV7-2,-,TGTGCCAGCAGCTCTCGGAGGGGGGGGGCGGACATTCAGTACTTC,CASSSRRGGADIQYF
TRBJ2-1,-,TRBV27,-,TGTGCCAGCAGTCGGGTCGCCGGGCCCTACAATGAGCAGTTCTTC,CASSRVAGPYNEQFF
TRBJ2-1,-,TRBV18,TRBD1,TGTGCCAGCTCCCCGGGACAGGGCGACAATGAGCAGTTCTTC,CASSPGQGDNEQFF
TRBJ1-2,few,TRBV6-1,-,TGTGCCAGCAGTGAAGCTGGGGGCCGTGACTATGGCTACACCTTC,CASSEAGGRDYGYTF
TRBJ2-3,-,TRBV5-1,-,TGCGCCAGCAGCTTGGCCGTGGGGGCCGTAGAAGATACGCAGTATTTT,CASSLAVGAVEDTQYF
TRBJ2-7,-,TRBV6-5,-,TGTGCCAGCTCCCCTCCCGGGAGTGGTCTCTACGAGCAGTACTTC,CASSPPGSGLYEQYF
TRBJ1-3,few,TRBV2,-,TGTGCCAGCAGCCTCACCGGAGGGGGGTCCCGAGCCGGCATATATTTT,CASSLTGGGSRAGIYF
TRBJ2-7,-,TRBV28,-,TGTGCCAGCAGTTTACCCGGGAGCTCCTACGAGCAGTACTTC,CASSLPGSSYEQYF
TRBJ2-2,-,TRBV7-3,-,TGTGCCAGCAGCTCCCCAAGGGGGTTGAACACCGGGGAGCTGTTTTTT,CASSSPRGLNTGELFF
TRBJ2-3,-,TRBV4-2,TRBD1,TGTGCCAGCAGCCACACCGGGACAGGGGGCTTGGATACGCAGTATTTT,CASSHTGTGGLDTQYF
TRBJ1-5,-,TRBV6-5,TRBD1,TGTGCCAGCAGTTCCCCGGGACAGGGGGCTCAGCCCCAGCATTTT,CASSSPGQGAQPQHF
TRBJ1-3,-,TRBV9,-,TGTGCCAGCAGCATCAGGAGCTCTGGAAACACCATATATTTT,CASSIRSSGNTIYF
TRBJ1-6,-,TRBV7-6,-,TGTGCCAGCAGCTTAGCCTTGACCTGGTCGGAAAATTCACCCCTCCACTTT,CASSLALTWSENSPLHF
TRBJ1-3,-,TRBV28,-,TGTGCCAGCAGTTTACTTGGCGGAAACACCATATATTTT,CASSLLGGNTIYF
TRBJ1-5,-,TRBV6-6,TRBD1,TGTGCCAGCAGTTATTTGGGACAGGGCAATCAGCCCCAGCATTTT,CASSYLGQGNQPQHF
TRBJ1-2,-,TRBV10-1,TRBD1,TGCGCCAGCCGGGACAGGGACTATGGCTACACCTTC,CASRDRDYGYTF